The 6 T cell receptor beta chains presented below share a single source sample, sequenced in a study of blood T cell repertoires in COVID-19 (dated by TCRdb to 2020 to 2021). Library creation used the immunoSEQ multiplex PCR assay. TCRdb re-hosts the immuneACCESS table, in-frame sequences only. Its copies lack some clones; in the studies checked, an unresolved V gene accounts for under half of them, and the cause for the rest is not known. This sample is represented by approximately 400,000 clones; about 91% of them were singletons. The top ten clonotypes cover about 12% of the sample. The sequencing sample was made of peripheral blood. The receptors stem from a woman aged 50 to 60 with COVID-19, enrolled during active disease.

This chain links TRBV5-1 with TRBJ2-1, with 12 bases that match TRBD2. The CDR3 extends over 17 amino acids. Trimming at V came to 3 bases and at J to 2 bases, leaving 6 bases not matched to a gene. Per germline, CDR1 SGHRS and CDR2 YFSETQ. For the CDR3, the DNA is TGCGCCAGCAGCTCGCCTACTAGCGGGGGGACCTACAATGAGCAGTTCTTC. Translation: CASSSPTSGGTYNEQFF.

This clone was recorded a few times. J is TRBJ1-1 and V is TRBV10-1; TRBD1 matches 10 bases. The CDR3 runs to 14 residues. The V gene's germline CDR1 is WNHNN and CDR2 SYGVQD (reference sequence). The V gene end was trimmed by 6 bases and the J gene end by 4 bases; junction bases not matched to a gene: 5. DNA of the CDR3: TGCGCCAGCAGCCAGACAGGGGGCCTCACTGAAGCTTTCTTT. This gives the protein CASSQTGGLTEAFF.

V usage is TRBV5-1 and J usage is TRBJ1-4; maybe TRBD1 (5 bases). CDR1 and CDR2 (germline): SGHRS, YFSETQ. The CDR3 has 13 amino acids. The ends were cut back, 3 bases at V and 14 bases at J, with 17 bases in the middle. CDR3 protein: CASSSGGRGRLFF. The CDR3 coding sequence is TGCGCCAGCAGCTCGGGGGGACGGGGGAGGCTGTTTTTT.

V gene TRBV5-1 combines with J gene TRBJ2-3; maybe TRBD2 (6 bases). V was trimmed by 1 base and J by 5 bases, leaving 20 bases between them. Germline V gene sequence: CDR1 SGHRS, CDR2 YFSETQ. This CDR3 is 17 amino acids long. CDR3 loop: CASSLRVEGGRGDTQYF. As DNA, the CDR3 is TGCGCCAGCAGCTTGAGGGTCGAGGGAGGCCGAGGAGATACGCAGTATTTT.

CDR3 in amino acids: CASSPNRGHHNEQFF. CDR3 bases: TGTGCCAGCAGCCCAAATAGGGGGCATCACAATGAGCAGTTCTTC. The chain couples TRBV7-8 to TRBJ2-1, with TRBD1 matching over 7 bases. Germline V gene sequence: CDR1 SGHVS, CDR2 FQNEAQ. The V segment lost 5 bases and the J segment 5 bases; nucleotides outside the gene matches: 9. The CDR3 consists of 15 residues.

This clone was seen only once. V and J are TRBV20-1 and TRBJ1-1; D is ambiguous. V gave up 3 bases and J gave up 8 bases, with 13 bases separating them. The CDR3 contains 12 residues. CDR1 is DFQATT and CDR2 is SNEGSKA in the germline V gene (reference sequence). The CDR3 DNA reads TGCAGTGCTAGTAGGCAAGAGCGAGAAGCTTTCTTT. Its protein product is CSASRQEREAFF.